The sequence of this T cell receptor (beta chain) was determined in a study of a mutant IDH1 vaccine in newly diagnosed glioma (dated by TCRdb to about 2021). For context, the study as a whole: In the chemotherapy-containing groups, vaccination started alongside temozolomide cycles, whereas in patients who had radiotherapy alone it started 4-6 weeks after radiotherapy. Of the 25 to 35 patients who were treated, approximately 60% were male and around 40% were female, and the mean age was roughly 40 years. Prior to enrollment, patients had been given standard therapy consisting of radiotherapy alone, temozolomide alone, or radiochemotherapy with temozolomide, with the combination given to most patients. Visit V12 was the week-35 safety follow-up and visit V13 was the week-47 end of study. Peripheral blood was collected at six visits: V03 (baseline), V05, V07, V10, V12 and V13. For exploratory analyses, longitudinal TCRB deep sequencing was carried out in 25 treated patients wherever samples were available.

This clone showed up just once. The antigen this receptor binds is unknown. The record has no base qualities; no much larger clone is one base away. The sample's time point label is to be understood as: week 47, end of study. A 20-mer mutant IDH1 peptide at 300 micrograms in Montanide made up each vaccine dose, which was injected subcutaneously together with topical imiquimod. Eight vaccinations were administered to patients in weeks 1, 3, 5, 7, 11, 15, 19 and 23, corresponding to visits V03 through V10. The donors had newly diagnosed IDH1-mutant astrocytomas of WHO grade 3 or 4 that showed loss of nuclear ATRX. The samples were drawn from NOA16, a multicentre, single-arm, open-label phase I trial in Germany that tested a mutant IDH1 peptide vaccine in humans for the first time. Genomic DNA for TCRB sequencing was extracted from EDTA blood using the DNeasy Blood and Tissue Kit. The library was obtained by the immunoSEQ multiplex PCR assay. Following the manufacturer's protocol, the hsTCRB Kit was used to amplify rearranged TCR beta chain sequences. TCRB libraries were sequenced on an Illumina MiSeq. On the authors' methods: The proprietary platform of the kit vendor was used for demultiplexing, trimming and gene mapping. What TCRdb holds here is the immuneACCESS table cut down to in-frame rearrangements. Part of the clones is not present; checked against another copy, under half of the missing clones reflect an unresolved V gene, and the others are unexplained. Clone size and the V and J calls come from that table; the DNA yielded D and trimming. The sample contains roughly 50,000 clones, around three quarters of them found a single time. About 4.9% of the sample lies in the top ten.

General findings and caveats noted by the study authors: It was noted by the authors that analyses of patient blood samples could not be reproduced owing to sample limitations. PBMC samples for TCRB deep sequencing were selected based on availability. Immune responses induced by the vaccine were seen in about 93% of patients across multiple MHC alleles. Pseudoprogression seemed to be unrelated to changes in the top peripheral T cell clonotypes found by TCRB sequencing.

This sample comprised PBMCs, obtained from a glioma patient whose treatment included an IDH1 peptide vaccine. The receptor comes from a woman aged 40 to 55 with glioma. Some clones in this sample may be carry-over from other donors' samples.

At the DNA level, the sequence is TGTGCCAGCAGCGACCGGGACAGGGGCTACAATGAGCAGTTCTTC. This gives the protein CASSDRDRGYNEQFF. Rearrangement joined TRBV5-6 to TRBJ2-1; TRBD1 fits 10 bases in the junction. Germline trimming amounts to 4 bases on V and 3 bases on J, with 4 as the count of junction bases outside the gene matches. CDR1 and CDR2 (SGHDT, YYEEEE) derive from the germline V gene. Spanning cysteine to phenylalanine, the CDR3 consists of 15 amino acids. The entry retains the CDR3 DNA only, 45 bases that are in frame from base 1.